These T cell receptor beta chains were read from a single sample in a study of blood T cell repertoires in COVID-19. TCRdb keeps only in-frame clones here, not all; method: immunoSEQ multiplex PCR. The sample gives some 250,000 clones, 75% to 90% of which show up once; under 15% is in the top ten. Sequencing was carried out using peripheral blood. These receptors came from a woman aged 60-75 years with active or convalescent COVID-19. The CDR3 runs from the conserved cysteine through the conserved F or W. The order of the fields is CDR3 protein, V gene.

CDR3aa: CASSLAGGTDTQYF
v_gene: TRBV18

CDR3aa: CASNPGAGGGQPQHF
v_gene: TRBV6-5

CDR3aa: CASSPRTNYNEQFF
v_gene: TRBV7-9

CDR3aa: CASSLGVREQFF
v_gene: TRBV11-3

CDR3aa: CASTSGQGMSNQPQHF
v_gene: TRBV19

CDR3aa: CASSPRGQDGNEQFF
v_gene: TRBV18

CDR3aa: CASSSPTGEVFGYTF
v_gene: TRBV6-5

CDR3aa: CASSPSSYSNQPQHF
v_gene: TRBV19

CDR3aa: CASSSVGTAKTVEAFF
v_gene: TRBV7-2

CDR3aa: CASRTGGMFGANVLTF
v_gene: TRBV19

CDR3aa: CASSVGGDYGYTF
v_gene: TRBV12-3/TRBV12-4

CDR3aa: CASSPRADNEQFF
v_gene: TRBV9

CDR3aa: CASGLGLGDEQFF
v_gene: TRBV12-5

CDR3aa: CASSQARYGYTF
v_gene: TRBV3-1/TRBV3-2

CDR3aa: CASSIAWQGNEQFF
v_gene: TRBV19

CDR3aa: CASSYWGEYQETQYF
v_gene: TRBV6-2/TRBV6-3

CDR3aa: CASSVEGFYNSPLHF
v_gene: TRBV9

CDR3aa: CASSPDRGNTEAFF
v_gene: TRBV6-5

CDR3aa: CSVLGQARGTDTQYF
v_gene: TRBV29-1

CDR3aa: CASTIDSMNTEAFF
v_gene: TRBV6-5

CDR3aa: CASTDRSDTQYF
v_gene: TRBV25-1

CDR3aa: CATSRRGGASYEQYF
v_gene: TRBV15

CDR3aa: CAWGTTGVNYGYTF
v_gene: TRBV30

CDR3aa: CAWRIMNTEAFF
v_gene: TRBV30

CDR3aa: CASSLRGGEDTQYF
v_gene: TRBV5-1

CDR3aa: CASSRVKVTEAFF
v_gene: TRBV6-5

CDR3aa: CASSYLTGGEAFF
v_gene: TRBV6-5

CDR3aa: CASSYDRYNEQFF
v_gene: TRBV6-6

CDR3aa: CASTRTANTEAFF
v_gene: TRBV3-1/TRBV3-2

CDR3aa: CASSYDGARDYGYTF
v_gene: TRBV6-5

CDR3aa: CASTQGSLNTEAFF
v_gene: TRBV11-2

CDR3aa: CATRSLSGANVLTF
v_gene: TRBV27

CDR3aa: CASSRTTGGNQPQHF
v_gene: TRBV18

CDR3aa: CAWSRGASYNSPLHF
v_gene: TRBV30

CDR3aa: CASSQPGTGGFEQYF
v_gene: TRBV5-4

CDR3aa: CASSYQNRARSYNEQFF
v_gene: TRBV5-4

CDR3aa: CASSESMYGSPLHF
v_gene: TRBV10-1

CDR3aa: CASSHTTVANYGYTF
v_gene: TRBV4-3

CDR3aa: CATSRDIGGGPYNEQFF
v_gene: TRBV15

CDR3aa: CASIRGRPTEAFF
v_gene: TRBV6-6

CDR3aa: CASSFDRGGNTGELFF
v_gene: TRBV5-4

CDR3aa: CASSRSRMGEQFF
v_gene: TRBV6-6

CDR3aa: CASSKGPNEQFF
v_gene: TRBV6-5

CDR3aa: CASSGQDSLNYGYTF
v_gene: TRBV6-6

CDR3aa: CACTKGVRDTEAFF
v_gene: TRBV30

CDR3aa: CASSVGLYNEQFF
v_gene: TRBV6-2/TRBV6-3

CDR3aa: CASSEFLTSGGVAKNIQYF
v_gene: TRBV6-1

CDR3aa: CASSLARRDEQFF
v_gene: TRBV12-3/TRBV12-4

CDR3aa: CAWRFQGTGTDTQYF
v_gene: TRBV30

CDR3aa: CATSDLPGVGRNEKLFF
v_gene: TRBV24-1

CDR3aa: CASSMRVLTGELFF
v_gene: TRBV19

CDR3aa: CASNIQGIGGYTF
v_gene: TRBV3-1/TRBV3-2

CDR3aa: CASSLGHLAKNIQYF
v_gene: TRBV3-1/TRBV3-2

CDR3aa: CASSLDRGEAFF
v_gene: TRBV5-1

CDR3aa: CATSAGSGYTF
v_gene: TRBV24-1

CDR3aa: CASSLPAAGVYEQYF
v_gene: TRBV7-2